This T cell receptor beta chain derives from a study of blood T cells in healthy people across ages. Approximately 9.1 milliliters was the volume of peripheral blood drawn from each donor. Whenever a sample was processed, at least 7 million PBMCs were isolated. PCR was performed a second time for 7 to 11 cycles using a sample-barcoded 5' primer and a J-beta primer mix. TCRdb redid the calling of the 5' RACE reads with MiXCR, one entry per CDR3 protein. The sample includes approximately 810,000 distinct CDR3 sequences, under 40% of them seen just once. The CDR3 is 16 residues long. V dropped 7 bases and J dropped 5; count of bases not matched to a gene: 13.

Sequenced input: blood. The rearrangement links TRBV12-3 or TRBV12-4 to TRBJ2-7; TRBD1 agrees at 11 bases. The TCR sequence derives from a man aged 18 to 29 in good health. The CDR3 loop reads CASNPDGQGAHNEQYF. The CDR3 DNA reads as TGTGCCAGCAACCCGGACGGACAGGGGGCGCATAACGAGCAGTACTTC.